This entry describes one TCR beta chain. Its antigen is as yet unknown. A much larger clone lies one base from this, so it may be a read error. The CDR3 loop spans 13 amino acids. Germline lookup yields CDR1 SEHNR and CDR2 FQNEAQ (reference sequence). Trimming cost V 1 base and J 1 base, with 4 bases left between them. TCRdb's table, derived via immunoSEQ multiplex PCR, lists solely in-frame clones and lacks some. This sample has approximately 100,000 clones, with 94% found just once. This sample was taken from a study of siplizumab effects on memory and regulatory T cells. Findings and limits, study-wide: The apparent diversity of naive T cells exceeded that of memory cells, and naive T cells seemed to make a major contribution to the alloresponse.

The sequenced sample was Tregs sorted from blood. The TCR originated in a human donor in good health. The J gene is TRBJ1-1, the V gene TRBV7-9, with D uncertain. The CDR3 loop reads CASSLEQNTEAFF. The CDR3 bases are TGTGCCAGCAGCTTAGAACAGAACACTGAAGCTTTCTTT.